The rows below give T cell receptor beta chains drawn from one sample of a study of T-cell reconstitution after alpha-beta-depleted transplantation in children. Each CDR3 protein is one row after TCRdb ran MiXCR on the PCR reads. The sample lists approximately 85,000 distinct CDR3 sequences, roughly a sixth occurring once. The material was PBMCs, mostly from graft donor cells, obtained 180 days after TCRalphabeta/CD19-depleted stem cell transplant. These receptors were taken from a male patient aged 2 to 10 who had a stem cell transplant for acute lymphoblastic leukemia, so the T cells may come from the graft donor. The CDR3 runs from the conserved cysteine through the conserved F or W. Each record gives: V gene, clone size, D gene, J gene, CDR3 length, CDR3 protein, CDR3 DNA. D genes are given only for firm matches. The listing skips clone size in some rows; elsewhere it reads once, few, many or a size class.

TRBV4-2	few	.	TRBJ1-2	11	CASSQGRSYTF	TGTGCCAGCAGCCAAGGGAGGAGCTACACCTTC
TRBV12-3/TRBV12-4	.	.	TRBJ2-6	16	CASSLETGPGANVLTF	TGTGCCAGCAGTTTGGAGACAGGACCTGGGGCCAACGTCCTGACTTTC
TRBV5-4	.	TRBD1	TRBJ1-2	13	CASSRDRGNGYTF	TGTGCCAGCAGCCGCGACAGGGGTAACGGCTACACCTTC
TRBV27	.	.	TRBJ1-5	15	CASSLYGSRGQGWHF	TGTGCCAGCAGTTTATATGGGAGTCGGGGCCAGGGGTGGCATTTT
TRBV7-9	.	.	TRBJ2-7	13	CDSSPGTTYEQYF	TGTGACAGCAGCCCCGGGACAACCTACGAGCAGTACTTC
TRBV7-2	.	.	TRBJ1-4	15	CASSLALRSNEKLFF	TGTGCCAGCAGCTTAGCCCTCAGGAGTAATGAAAAACTGTTTTTT
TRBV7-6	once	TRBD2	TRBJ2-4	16	CASSLAYSGGKNIQYF	TGTGCCAGCAGCTTAGCGTATTCGGGAGGCAAAAACATTCAGTACTTC
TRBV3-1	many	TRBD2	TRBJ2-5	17	CASSLRVSGGYQETQYF	TGTGCCAGCAGCCTGAGAGTTAGCGGGGGGTACCAAGAGACCCAGTACTTC
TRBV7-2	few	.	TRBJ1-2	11	CASSSNYGYTF	TGTGCCAGCAGCTCTAACTATGGCTACACCTTC
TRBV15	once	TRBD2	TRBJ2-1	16	CATSRDWLAGTNEQFF	TGTGCCACCAGCAGAGATTGGCTAGCGGGTACCAATGAGCAGTTCTTC
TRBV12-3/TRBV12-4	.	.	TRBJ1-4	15	CASSAEGPTNEKLFF	TGTGCCAGCAGTGCTGAGGGGCCAACTAATGAAAAACTGTTTTTT
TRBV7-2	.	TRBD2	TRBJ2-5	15	CASSLGRGGQETQYF	TGTGCCAGCAGCTTAGGGCGGGGGGGCCAAGAGACCCAGTACTTC
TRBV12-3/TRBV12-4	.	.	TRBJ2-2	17	CASRLSPSAGNTGELFF	TGTGCCAGCAGACTTTCCCCATCGGCGGGTAACACCGGGGAGCTGTTTTTT
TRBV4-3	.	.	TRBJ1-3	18	CASSQDLGGALSGNTIYF	TGCGCCAGCAGCCAAGATTTAGGCGGTGCCCTCTCTGGAAACACCATATATTTT
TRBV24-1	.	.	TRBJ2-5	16	CATSDSLASPQETQYF	TGTGCCACCAGTGATTCCTTAGCGTCCCCTCAAGAGACCCAGTACTTC
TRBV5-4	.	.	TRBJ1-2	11	CASSFGTWGTF	TGTGCCAGCAGCTTCGGGACATGGGGCACCTTC
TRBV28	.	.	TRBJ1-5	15	CASSLSQTGNQPQHF	TGTGCCAGCAGTTTGTCACAGACAGGCAATCAGCCCCAGCATTTT
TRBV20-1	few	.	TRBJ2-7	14	CSARAGGKSYEQYF	TGCAGTGCTAGAGCTGGGGGGAAATCCTACGAGCAGTACTTC
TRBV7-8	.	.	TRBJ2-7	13	CASSFEQSYEQYF	TGTGCCAGCAGCTTCGAACAGAGCTACGAGCAGTACTTC
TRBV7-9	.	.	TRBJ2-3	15	CASSLASPSTDTQYF	TGTGCCAGCAGCTTAGCGTCTCCAAGCACAGATACGCAGTATTTT
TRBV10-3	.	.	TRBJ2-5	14	CAISDRTEVQTQYF	TGTGCCATCAGTGACCGGACAGAGGTGCAGACCCAGTACTTC
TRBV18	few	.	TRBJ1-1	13	CASSLQGYTEAFF	TGTGCCAGCTCACTACAGGGTTACACTGAAGCTTTCTTT